This note documents a single T cell receptor (beta chain) sequence. Some clones are missing from TCRdb's copy, which holds only in-frame ones; the method was immunoSEQ multiplex PCR. This sample has around 40,000 clones, with under 90% found just once. The CDR3 consists of 18 residues. Germline loops: CDR1 MNHEY, CDR2 SMNVEV (reference sequence). Trimming left V 2 bases short and J 2 bases short, with 19 bases between. The data were taken from a study of blood T cell repertoires in COVID-19. Source material: peripheral blood. The V gene is TRBV27, the J gene TRBJ1-5; TRBD1 might be the D (6 bases). The clonotype originates from a man between 45 and 60 years old with active COVID-19. Written as DNA, the CDR3 is TGTGCCAGCAGTTTAAGTGCTGGGGGCGCGGCTGGCAATCAGCCCCAGCATTTT. Protein product: CASSLSAGGAAGNQPQHF.